This T cell receptor beta chain stems from a study of Tregs in tolerant kidney transplant recipients. Study-level results: Validation in larger populations is needed because few patients were studied. Some patients' samples used different primers over time, so nucleotide sequences weren't comparable.

Worth noting for this clone: The target antigen is unknown. Coverage ceases 3 residues before the CDR3 finishes, and the germline J gene fills in the end.

Germline CDR1 is ENHRY and CDR2 is SYGVKD. This CDR3 contains 12 residues. Unmatched junction bases numbered 3, after V lost 8 bases and J lost 3 bases. Related graft donors supplied nonmyeloablative bone marrow transplants, and mixed chimerism was transient. Unstimulated regulatory T cells (CD4+CD25+CD127-), CD4+CD25- non-regulatory cells, CD4 and CD8 cells were FACS-sorted from thawed PBMCs. The table came from immunoSEQ multiplex PCR; TCRdb's copy has only in-frame clones and leaves some out. This table holds 6,000 or so clones. The receptor comes from a human patient who received a combined kidney and bone marrow transplant. Some T cells may be provided by the graft donor. V and J are TRBV10-3 and TRBJ2-7; 8 nucleotides align to TRBD1. This sample comprised CD4+ T cells from blood (PBMCs), obtained 6 months after the transplant. The CDR3: CAIRTGSYEQYF. CDR3 DNA (partial): TGTGCCATCCGGACAGGGAGCTACGAG.